The text below deals with one T cell receptor (beta chain). The antigen is unknown. With 7 bases removed from V and 0 bases from J, the gap between germline ends came to 13 bases. CDR3 length: 15 amino acids. CDR1 is MDHEN and CDR2 is SYDVKM in the germline V gene. The data derive from a study of CD8 T cells in ankylosing spondylitis. Findings of the study overall: Certain motif variants had earlier appeared in reactive arthritis synovial fluid and blood. Characteristic, it appeared, of ankylosing spondylitis blood was a TCR beta motif of eight highly homologous variants. The authors found the disease-linked clones to be CD8+ and relatively rare in peripheral blood.

Quantitative 5'-RACE was performed with molecular barcodes, and it yielded the TCR beta libraries. TCRdb called the 5' RACE reads again in MiXCR, with one record for every CDR3 protein. The sample contains about 510,000 distinct CDR3 sequences, less than 6% of which appear only once. The genes are TRBV28 and TRBJ2-1, with D unresolved. The origin of this receptor is a male donor with ankylosing spondylitis. Input material: blood, either unsorted or a sorted T cell fraction (not recorded which). The chain's CDR3 is CASTLAGASYNEQFF. Written as DNA, the CDR3 is TGTGCCAGCACCCTCGCCGGTGCCTCCTACAATGAGCAGTTCTTC. The full variable domain, rest sourced from reference TRBV28 and TRBJ2-1, is DVKVTQSSRYLVKRTGEKVFLECVQDMDHENMFWYRQDPGLGLRLIYFSYDVKMKEKGDIPEGYSVSREKKERFSLILESASTNQTSMYLCASTLAGASYNEQFFGPGTRLTVL.